This T cell receptor beta chain appears in the sequencing data of a study of blood T cell repertoires in COVID-19. The wider study: From T cells, B-cell-depleted T cells, or PBMCs came the material, which was cDNA or gDNA.

In the original workflow: Amplification from reference gene primers served as the basis for estimated nucleated cell counts. Measured with immunoSEQ multiplex PCR; TCRdb has only the in-frame clones, and not every one. The DNA gave D and trimming, while V, J and clone size come from that table. The repertoire has around 250,000 clones, 85% of them found once; the top ten carry approximately 5.1%. Deletions cut 8 bases from V and 3 bases from J, with 11 bases between. The CDR3 is 12 residues long. The germline CDR1 and CDR2 sequences are MNHEY and SVGAGI. Sequencing was done on a sample of peripheral blood. The chain carries TRBV6-5 and TRBJ2-7; D is undetermined. This TCR derives from a middle-aged man with active or convalescent COVID-19. The CDR3, as DNA: TGTGCCAGCGTCGGCCAGGACTACGAGCAGTACTTC. Amino acid sequence: CASVGQDYEQYF.